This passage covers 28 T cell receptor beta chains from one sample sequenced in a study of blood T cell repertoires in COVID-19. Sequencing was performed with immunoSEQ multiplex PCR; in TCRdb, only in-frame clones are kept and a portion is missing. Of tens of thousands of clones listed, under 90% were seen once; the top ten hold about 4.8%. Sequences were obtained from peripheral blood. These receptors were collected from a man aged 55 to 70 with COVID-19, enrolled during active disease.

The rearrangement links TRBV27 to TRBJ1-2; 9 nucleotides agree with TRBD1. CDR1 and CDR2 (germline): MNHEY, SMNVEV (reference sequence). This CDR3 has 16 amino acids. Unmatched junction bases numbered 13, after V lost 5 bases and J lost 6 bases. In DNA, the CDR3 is TGTGCCAGCAGTCTCCACCCTAGGGACAGGGTTGATGGCTACACCTTC. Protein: CASSLHPRDRVDGYTF.

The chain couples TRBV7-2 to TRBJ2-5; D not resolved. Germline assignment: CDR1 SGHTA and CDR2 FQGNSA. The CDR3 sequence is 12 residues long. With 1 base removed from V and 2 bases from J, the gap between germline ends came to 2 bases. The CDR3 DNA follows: TGTGCCAGCAGCTTAGTACAAGAGACCCAGTACTTC. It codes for CASSLVQETQYF.

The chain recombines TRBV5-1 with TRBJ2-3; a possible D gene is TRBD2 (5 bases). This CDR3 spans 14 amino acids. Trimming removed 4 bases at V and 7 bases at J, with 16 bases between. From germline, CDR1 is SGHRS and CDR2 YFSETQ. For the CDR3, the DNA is TGCGCCAGCAGCCGAAGCGGACCCGGGAATACGCAGTATTTT. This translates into CASSRSGPGNTQYF.

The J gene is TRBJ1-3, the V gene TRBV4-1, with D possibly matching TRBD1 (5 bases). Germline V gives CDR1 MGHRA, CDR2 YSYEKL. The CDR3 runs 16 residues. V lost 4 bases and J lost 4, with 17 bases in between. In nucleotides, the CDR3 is TGCGCCAGCAGCCCGGGAGTCGGGACGGAGGGAAACACCATATATTTT. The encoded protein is CASSPGVGTEGNTIYF.

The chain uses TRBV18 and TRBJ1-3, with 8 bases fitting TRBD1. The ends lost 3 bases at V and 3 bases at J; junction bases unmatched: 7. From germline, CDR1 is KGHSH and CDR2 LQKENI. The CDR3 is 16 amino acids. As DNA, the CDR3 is TGTGCCAGCTCACCCCGGCAGGGGGCGATTGGAAACACCATATATTTT. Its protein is CASSPRQGAIGNTIYF. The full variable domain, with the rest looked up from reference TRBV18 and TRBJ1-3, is NAGVMQNPRHLVRRRGQEARLRCSPMKGHSHVYWYRQLPEEGLKFMVYLQKENIIDESGMPKERFSAEFPKEGPSILRIQQVVRGDSAAYFCASSPRQGAIGNTIYFGEGSWLTVV.

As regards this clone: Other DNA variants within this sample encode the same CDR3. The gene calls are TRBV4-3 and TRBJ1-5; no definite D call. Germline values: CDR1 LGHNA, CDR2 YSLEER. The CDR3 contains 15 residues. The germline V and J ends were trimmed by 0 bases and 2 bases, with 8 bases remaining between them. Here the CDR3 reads CASSQDSRGNQPQHF. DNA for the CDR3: TGCGCCAGCAGCCAAGATAGTCGAGGCAATCAGCCCCAGCATTTT.

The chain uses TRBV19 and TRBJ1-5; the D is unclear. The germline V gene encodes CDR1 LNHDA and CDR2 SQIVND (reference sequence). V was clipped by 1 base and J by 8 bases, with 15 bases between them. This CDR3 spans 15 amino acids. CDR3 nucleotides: TGTGCCAGTAGTATAGGAGGCAGTAGAGGCGAGCCCCAGCATTTT. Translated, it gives CASSIGGSRGEPQHF.

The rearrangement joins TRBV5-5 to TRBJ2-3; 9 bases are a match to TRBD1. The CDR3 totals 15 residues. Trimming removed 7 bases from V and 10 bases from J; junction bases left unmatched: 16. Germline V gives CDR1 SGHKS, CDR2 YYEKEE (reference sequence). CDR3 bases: TGTGCCAGCGCGGGGACAGGGTCCTTCAAGGCTGCGCAGTATTTT. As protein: CASAGTGSFKAAQYF.

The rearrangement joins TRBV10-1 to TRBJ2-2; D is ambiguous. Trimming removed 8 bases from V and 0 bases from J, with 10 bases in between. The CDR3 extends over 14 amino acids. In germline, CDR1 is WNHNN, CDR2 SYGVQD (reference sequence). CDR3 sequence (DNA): TGCGCCAGCGGTCATAGTGCGAACACCGGGGAGCTGTTTTTT. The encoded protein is CASGHSANTGELFF.

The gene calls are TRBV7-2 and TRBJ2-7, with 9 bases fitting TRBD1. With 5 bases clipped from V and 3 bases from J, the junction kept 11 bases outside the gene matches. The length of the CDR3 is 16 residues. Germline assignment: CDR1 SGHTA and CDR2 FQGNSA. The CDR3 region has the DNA TGTGCCAGCAGCGTCTCCGGGACAGGGATTTTCTACGAGCAGTACTTC. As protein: CASSVSGTGIFYEQYF.

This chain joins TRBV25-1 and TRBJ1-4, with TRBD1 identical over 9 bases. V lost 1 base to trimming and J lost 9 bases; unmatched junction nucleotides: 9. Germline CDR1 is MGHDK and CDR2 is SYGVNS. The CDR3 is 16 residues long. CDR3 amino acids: CASSESGIGTGKKLFF. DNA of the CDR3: TGTGCCAGCAGTGAATCGGGGATCGGGACAGGGAAAAAACTGTTTTTT.

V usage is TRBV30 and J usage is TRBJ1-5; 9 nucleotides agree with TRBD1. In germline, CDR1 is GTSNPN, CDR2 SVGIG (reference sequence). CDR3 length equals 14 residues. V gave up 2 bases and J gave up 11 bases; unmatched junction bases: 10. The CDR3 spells CAWSTDRGIQAQHF. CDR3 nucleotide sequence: TGTGCCTGGAGTACTGACAGGGGGATCCAGGCCCAGCATTTT.

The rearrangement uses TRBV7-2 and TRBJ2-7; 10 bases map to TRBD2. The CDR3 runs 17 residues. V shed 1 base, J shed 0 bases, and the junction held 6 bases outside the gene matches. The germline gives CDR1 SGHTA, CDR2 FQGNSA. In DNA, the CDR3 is TGTGCCAGCAGCTTAGAGACTGGACTAGCGGCCTCCTACGAGCAGTACTTC. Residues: CASSLETGLAASYEQYF.

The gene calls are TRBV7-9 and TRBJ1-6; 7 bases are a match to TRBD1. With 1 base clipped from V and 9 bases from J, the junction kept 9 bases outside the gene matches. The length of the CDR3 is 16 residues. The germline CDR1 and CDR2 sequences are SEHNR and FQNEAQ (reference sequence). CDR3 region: CASSLGWDSSGSPLHF. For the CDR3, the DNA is TGTGCCAGCAGCTTAGGCTGGGACAGTTCGGGTTCACCCCTCCACTTT.

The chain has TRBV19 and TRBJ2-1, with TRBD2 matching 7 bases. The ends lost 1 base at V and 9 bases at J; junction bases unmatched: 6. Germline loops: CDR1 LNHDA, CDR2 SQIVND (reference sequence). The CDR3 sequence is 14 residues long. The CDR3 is CASSIGDSGGEQFF. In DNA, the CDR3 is TGTGCCAGTAGTATAGGGGACTCGGGGGGTGAGCAGTTCTTC.

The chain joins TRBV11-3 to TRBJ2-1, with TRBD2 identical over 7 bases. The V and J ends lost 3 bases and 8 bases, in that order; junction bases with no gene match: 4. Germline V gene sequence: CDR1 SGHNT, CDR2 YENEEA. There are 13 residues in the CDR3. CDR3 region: CASSFGLVDEQFF. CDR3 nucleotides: TGTGCCAGCAGCTTCGGACTAGTCGATGAGCAGTTCTTC.

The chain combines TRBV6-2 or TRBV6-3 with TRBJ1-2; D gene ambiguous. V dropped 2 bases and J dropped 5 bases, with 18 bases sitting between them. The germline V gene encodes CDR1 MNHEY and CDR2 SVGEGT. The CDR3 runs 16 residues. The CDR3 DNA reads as TGTGCCAGCAGTTACCCCAGCAGGAGGGCAGAGTATGGCTACACCTTC. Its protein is CASSYPSRRAEYGYTF.

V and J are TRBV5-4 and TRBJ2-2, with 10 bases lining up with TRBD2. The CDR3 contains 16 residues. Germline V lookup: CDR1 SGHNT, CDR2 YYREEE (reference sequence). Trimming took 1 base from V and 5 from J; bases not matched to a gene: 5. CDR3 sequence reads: CASSLSSGRPTGELFF. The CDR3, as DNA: TGTGCCAGCAGCTTGTCTAGCGGGAGACCTACCGGGGAGCTGTTTTTT.

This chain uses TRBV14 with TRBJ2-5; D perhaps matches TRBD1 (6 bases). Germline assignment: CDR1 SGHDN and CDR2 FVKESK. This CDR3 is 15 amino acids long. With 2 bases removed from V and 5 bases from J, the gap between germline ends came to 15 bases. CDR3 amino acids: CASSQPTGQGETQYF. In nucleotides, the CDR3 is TGTGCCAGCAGCCAACCGACAGGTCAGGGGGAGACCCAGTACTTC.

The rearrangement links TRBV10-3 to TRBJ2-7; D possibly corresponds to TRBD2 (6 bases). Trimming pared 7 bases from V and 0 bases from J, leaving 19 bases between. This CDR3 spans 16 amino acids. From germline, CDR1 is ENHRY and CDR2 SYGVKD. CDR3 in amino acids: CAIMGSGSRSSYEQYF. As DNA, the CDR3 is TGTGCCATCATGGGTAGCGGCAGCCGGAGCTCCTACGAGCAGTACTTC.

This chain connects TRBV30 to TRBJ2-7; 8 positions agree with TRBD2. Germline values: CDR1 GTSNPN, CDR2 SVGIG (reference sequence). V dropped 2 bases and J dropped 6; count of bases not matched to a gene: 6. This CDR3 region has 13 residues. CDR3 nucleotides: TGTGCCTGGAGTAGGAGCGGGAGAATCGAGCAGTACTTC. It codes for CAWSRSGRIEQYF.

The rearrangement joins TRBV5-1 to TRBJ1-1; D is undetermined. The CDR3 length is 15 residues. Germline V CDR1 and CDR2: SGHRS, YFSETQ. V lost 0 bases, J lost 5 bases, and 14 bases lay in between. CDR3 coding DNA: TGCGCCAGCAGCTTGGGCCCCCGGGGAGGGACTGAAGCTTTCTTT. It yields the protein CASSLGPRGGTEAFF.

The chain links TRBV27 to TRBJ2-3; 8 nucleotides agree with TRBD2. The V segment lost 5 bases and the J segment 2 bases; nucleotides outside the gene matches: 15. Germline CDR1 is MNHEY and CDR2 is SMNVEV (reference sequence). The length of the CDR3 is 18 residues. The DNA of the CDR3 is TGTGCCAGCAGTCCCTCCCCGACTAGCGTCCCGCTCACAGATACGCAGTATTTT. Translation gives CASSPSPTSVPLTDTQYF.

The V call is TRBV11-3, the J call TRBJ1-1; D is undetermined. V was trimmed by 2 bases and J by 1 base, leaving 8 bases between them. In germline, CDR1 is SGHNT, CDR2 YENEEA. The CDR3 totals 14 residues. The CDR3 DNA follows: TGTGCCAGCAGCTTATTACGGGGGAACACTGAAGCTTTCTTT. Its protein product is CASSLLRGNTEAFF.

In DNA form, the CDR3 reads TGCGCCAGCAGCCGGACGGGGGTCGGCACCGGGGAGCTGTTTTTT. Its protein product is CASSRTGVGTGELFF. V and J are TRBV5-1 and TRBJ2-2; TRBD2 is a possible D gene (6 bases). CDR1 is SGHRS and CDR2 is YFSETQ in the germline V gene. CDR3 length: 15 residues. Between the trimmed V and J ends, which lost 4 bases and 4 bases, there was a span of 14 bases.

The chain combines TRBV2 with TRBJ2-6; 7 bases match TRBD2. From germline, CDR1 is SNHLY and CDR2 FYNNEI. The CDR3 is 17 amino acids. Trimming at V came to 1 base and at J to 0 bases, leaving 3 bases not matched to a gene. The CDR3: CASSEVAGISGANVLTF. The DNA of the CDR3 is TGTGCCAGCAGTGAAGTAGCGGGTATCTCTGGGGCCAACGTCCTGACTTTC.

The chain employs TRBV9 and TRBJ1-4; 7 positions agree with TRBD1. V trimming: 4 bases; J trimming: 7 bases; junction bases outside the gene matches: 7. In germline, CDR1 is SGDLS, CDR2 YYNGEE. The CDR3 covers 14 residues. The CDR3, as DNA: TGTGCCAGCAGCCCAGGGGGTACTGGTGAAAAACTGTTTTTT. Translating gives CASSPGGTGEKLFF.

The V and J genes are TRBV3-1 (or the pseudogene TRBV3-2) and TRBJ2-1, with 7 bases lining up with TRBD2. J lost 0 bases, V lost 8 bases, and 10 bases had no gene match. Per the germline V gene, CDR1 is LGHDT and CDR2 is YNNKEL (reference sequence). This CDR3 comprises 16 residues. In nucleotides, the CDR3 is TGTGCCAGCCGAACGATGGGCGGGAGCTCCTACAATGAGCAGTTCTTC. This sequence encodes CASRTMGGSSYNEQFF.